This entry features one T cell receptor (beta chain) sequence. Its recognized antigen is unknown. Base-call qualities are not available, and no considerably larger clone is one nucleotide away. From a lookup of the germline V gene (reference sequence), CDR1 and CDR2 are LNHDA and SQIVND. At the junction V is shortened by 5 bases and J by 4 bases, with 18 bases in between. The CDR3 goes from the cysteine to the phenylalanine over 16 residues. Only the CDR3 portion is preserved as DNA: 48 bases, with reading frame beginning at the first base. This sample stems from a study of OX40 agonist ivuxolimab in advanced cancers. Context from the whole study: Ivuxolimab was an agonistic, fully human IgG2 monoclonal antibody directed against OX40 (CD134), a costimulatory receptor. Prior anti-PD-1, anti-PD-L1 or anti-CTLA-4 therapy was permitted, and approximately 40% of dose-escalation patients had received checkpoint inhibitors. Of the approximately 50 patients in dose escalation, about 20 had hepatocellular carcinoma, around 15 had melanoma, 9 had renal cell carcinoma and 9 had head and neck cancer. The paper describes the monotherapy dose-escalation part (N of about 47 patients) of the phase I trial of ivuxolimab. Partial responses occurred in three dose-escalation patients: two with cutaneous melanoma and one with hepatocellular carcinoma. Intravenous ivuxolimab was administered to patients every 2 weeks at six dose levels: 0.01, 0.1, 0.3, 1.5, 3 and 10 mg/kg. The purpose of peripheral TCRbeta sequencing was to test whether ivuxolimab changed TCR sequence diversity and led to clonal T-cell expansion. In the dose-escalation cohort, approximately 83% of patients were male, and the mean age was 60 years with a range of about 20 to 79.

The paper's findings and limits, for the study overall: At doses of 0.1 to 3.0 mg/kg, clonal expansion of both CD4+ and CD8+ blood T cells was observed from baseline to week 6. In the 0.1-3.0 mg/kg groups, partial responders were among the patients with the lowest normalized peripheral clonal expansion, particularly in CD8+ T cells. On average, CD8+ T cells showed more expanded clones than CD4+ T cells after ivuxolimab. The antigen specificity of the clonally expanded peripheral T cells was not determined. Low levels of normalized T-cell clonal expansion were also seen in some patients who did not respond.

The trial excluded patients who had a history of autoimmune disease or who were on systemic immunosuppression. Peripheral blood for TCR sequencing was drawn from every dose cohort at baseline, at cycle 4 day 1 and at cycle 7 day 1. The samples were taken from a phase I, first-in-human, multicenter, open-label dose-escalation trial of ivuxolimab. The trial enrolled adults with locally advanced or metastatic head and neck squamous cell, hepatocellular, melanoma or renal cell carcinoma. Before TCR sequencing, CD4+ T cells and CD8+ T cells were sorted from peripheral blood as separate populations. Genomic DNA was extracted from sorted cells for sequencing of the TCRbeta CDR3 region. TCRbeta CDR3 regions were sequenced using the immunoSEQ Assay. In TCRdb, the immuneACCESS table is reduced to in-frame sequences with V and J assigned. These tables do not hold every clone; where another copy was compared, an unresolved V gene accounts for under half, and the others remain unexplained. This sample holds tens of thousands of clones; about 90% were observed only once. The ten largest account for approximately 1.2% of the sample.

The rearranged chain carries TRBV19 and TRBJ1-5; the D region possibly corresponds to TRBD1 (6 bases align). Specimen: CD4+ or CD8+ T cells sorted from blood, collected in a trial of the OX40 agonist ivuxolimab. The clonotype comes from an adult with an advanced solid tumor such as melanoma, head and neck, liver or kidney cancer. The CDR3 protein is CASSFGRGTVNQPQHF. The nucleotide sequence is TGTGCCAGTAGTTTCGGGAGGGGGACGGTGAATCAGCCCCAGCATTTT.